Sequencing of this TCR beta chain was carried out in a study of blood T cell repertoires in COVID-19. About the study: Acute and convalescent COVID-19 samples came from the United States, Italy and Spain. PBMCs, B-cell-depleted T cells, or T cells were the source of the cDNA or gDNA that made up the material.

The junction had 1 base not matched to a gene; V was cut back by 0 bases and J by 4 bases. This CDR3 has 14 amino acids. Germline lookup yields CDR1 SGHNT and CDR2 YYREEE (reference sequence). Per the authors' pipeline: Quantification of nucleated cells was approximated via reference gene primer amplification. The assay was immunoSEQ multiplex PCR, and TCRdb's table has in-frame clones only and misses some. That table is the source of V, J and clone size, and D and trimming were worked out from the DNA. The sample has roughly 220,000 clones, about nine tenths seen once; the top ten hold 4.5% to 7.5%.

The rearrangement uses TRBV5-4 and TRBJ2-3; 8 bases match TRBD1. Sequenced sample: peripheral blood. The clonotype originates from an older man with acute or convalescent COVID-19. The CDR3 here is CASSLAQGADTQYF. The DNA for the CDR3 is TGTGCCAGCAGCTTGGCACAGGGGGCAGATACGCAGTATTTT.